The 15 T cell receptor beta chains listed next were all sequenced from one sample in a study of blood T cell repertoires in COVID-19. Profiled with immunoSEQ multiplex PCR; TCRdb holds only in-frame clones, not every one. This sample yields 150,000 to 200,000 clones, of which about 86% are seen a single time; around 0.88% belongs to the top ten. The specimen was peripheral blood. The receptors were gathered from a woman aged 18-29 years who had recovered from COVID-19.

DNA for the CDR3: TGTGCTAGTGGTTCGGGACTAGCGGGGGGCCCCGGGACCCAGTACTTC. It codes for CASGSGLAGGPGTQYF. This chain connects TRBV12-5 to TRBJ2-5; 15 bases fit TRBD2. CDR1 is LGHNT, CDR2 FRNRAP, per germline. Trimming took 4 bases from V and 7 from J; bases not matched to a gene: 7. The CDR3 consists of 16 residues.

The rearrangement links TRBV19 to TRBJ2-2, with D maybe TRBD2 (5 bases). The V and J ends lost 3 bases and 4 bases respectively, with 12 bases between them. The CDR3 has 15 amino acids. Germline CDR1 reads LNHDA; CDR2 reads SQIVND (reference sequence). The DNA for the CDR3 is TGTGCCAGTAGTATGATCTCCCGGGGCACCGGGGAGCTGTTTTTT. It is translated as CASSMISRGTGELFF.

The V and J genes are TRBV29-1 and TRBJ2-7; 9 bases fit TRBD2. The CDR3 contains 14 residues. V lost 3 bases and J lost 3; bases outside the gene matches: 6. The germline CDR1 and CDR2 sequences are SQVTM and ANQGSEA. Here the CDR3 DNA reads TGCAGCGTTGATCTTGCGGGGGGGCTCTACGAGCAGTACTTC. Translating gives CSVDLAGGLYEQYF.

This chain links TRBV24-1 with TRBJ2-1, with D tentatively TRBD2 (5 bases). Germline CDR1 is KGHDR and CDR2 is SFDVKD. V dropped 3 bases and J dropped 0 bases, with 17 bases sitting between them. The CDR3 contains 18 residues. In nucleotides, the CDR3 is TGTGCCACCAGTGATCCCGCCGTTGGGAGCGGCTCCTACAATGAGCAGTTCTTC. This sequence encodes CATSDPAVGSGSYNEQFF.

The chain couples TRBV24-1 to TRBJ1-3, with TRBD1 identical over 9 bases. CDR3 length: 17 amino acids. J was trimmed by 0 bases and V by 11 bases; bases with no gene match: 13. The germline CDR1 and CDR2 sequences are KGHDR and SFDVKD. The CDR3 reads CARDRDRVMYSGNTIYF. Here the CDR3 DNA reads TGTGCCAGGGACCGGGACAGGGTAATGTACTCTGGAAACACCATATATTTT.

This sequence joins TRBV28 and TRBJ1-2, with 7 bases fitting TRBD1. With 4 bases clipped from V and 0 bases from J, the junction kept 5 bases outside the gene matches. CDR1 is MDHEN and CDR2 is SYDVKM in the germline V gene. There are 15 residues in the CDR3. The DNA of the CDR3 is TGTGCCAGCAGTTCCGGGACAGTTCCTAACTATGGCTACACCTTC. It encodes CASSSGTVPNYGYTF.

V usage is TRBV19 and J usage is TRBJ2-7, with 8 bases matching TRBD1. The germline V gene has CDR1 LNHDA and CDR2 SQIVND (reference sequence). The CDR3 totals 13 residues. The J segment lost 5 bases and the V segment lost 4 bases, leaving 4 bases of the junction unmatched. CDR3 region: CASSTGQGNEQYV. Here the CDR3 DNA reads TGTGCCAGTAGTACCGGACAGGGAAACGAGCAGTACGTC.

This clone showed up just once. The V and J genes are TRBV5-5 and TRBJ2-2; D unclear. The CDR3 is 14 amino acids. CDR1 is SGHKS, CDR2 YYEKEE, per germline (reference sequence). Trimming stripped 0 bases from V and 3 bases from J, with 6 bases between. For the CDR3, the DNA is TGTGCCAGCAGCTTGGGGGCCGACACCGGGGAGCTGTTTTTT. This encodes CASSLGADTGELFF.

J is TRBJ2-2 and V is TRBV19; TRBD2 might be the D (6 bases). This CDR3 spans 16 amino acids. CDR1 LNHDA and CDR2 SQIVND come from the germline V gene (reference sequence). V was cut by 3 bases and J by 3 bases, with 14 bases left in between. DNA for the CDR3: TGTGCCAGTAGTATGGATTGGGGGGATGACACCGGGGAGCTGTTTTTT. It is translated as CASSMDWGDDTGELFF. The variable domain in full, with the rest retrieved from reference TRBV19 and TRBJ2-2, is DGGITQSPKYLFRKEGQNVTLSCEQNLNHDAMYWYRQDPGQGLRLIYYSQIVNDFQKGDIAEGYSVSREKKESFPLTVTSAQKNPTAFYLCASSMDWGDDTGELFFGEGSRLTVL.

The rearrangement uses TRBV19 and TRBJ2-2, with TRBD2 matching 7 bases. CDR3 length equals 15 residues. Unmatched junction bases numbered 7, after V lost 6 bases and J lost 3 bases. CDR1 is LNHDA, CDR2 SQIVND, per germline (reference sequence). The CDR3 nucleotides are TGTGCCAGTAGGGGGCCGGCGGGGGACACCGGGGAGCTGTTTTTT. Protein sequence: CASRGPAGDTGELFF. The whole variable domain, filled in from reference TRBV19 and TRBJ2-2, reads DGGITQSPKYLFRKEGQNVTLSCEQNLNHDAMYWYRQDPGQGLRLIYYSQIVNDFQKGDIAEGYSVSREKKESFPLTVTSAQKNPTAFYLCASRGPAGDTGELFFGEGSRLTVL.

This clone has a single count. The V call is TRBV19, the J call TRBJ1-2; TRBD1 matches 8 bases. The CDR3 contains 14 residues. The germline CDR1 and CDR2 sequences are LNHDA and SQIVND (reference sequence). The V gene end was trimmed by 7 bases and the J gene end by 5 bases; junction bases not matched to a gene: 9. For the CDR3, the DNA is TGTGCCAGTACCCCCTCCGGGACAGGTTATGGCTACACCTTC. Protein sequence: CASTPSGTGYGYTF.

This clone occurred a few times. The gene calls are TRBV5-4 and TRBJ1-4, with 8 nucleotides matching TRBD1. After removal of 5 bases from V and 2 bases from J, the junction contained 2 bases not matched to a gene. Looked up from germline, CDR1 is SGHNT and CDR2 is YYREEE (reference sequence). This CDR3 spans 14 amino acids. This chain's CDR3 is CASRRQGTNEKLFF. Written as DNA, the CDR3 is TGTGCCAGCAGACGACAGGGGACTAATGAAAAACTGTTTTTT.

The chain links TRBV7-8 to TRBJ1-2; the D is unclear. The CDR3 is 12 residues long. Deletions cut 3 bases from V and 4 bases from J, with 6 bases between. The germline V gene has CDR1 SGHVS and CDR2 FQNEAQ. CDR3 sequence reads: CASSFTSYGYTF. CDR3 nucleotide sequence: TGTGCCAGCAGCTTCACGAGCTATGGCTACACCTTC.

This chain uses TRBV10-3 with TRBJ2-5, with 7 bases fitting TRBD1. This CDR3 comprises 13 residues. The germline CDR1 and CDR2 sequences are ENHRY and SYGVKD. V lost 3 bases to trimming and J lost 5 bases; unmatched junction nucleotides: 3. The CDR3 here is CAISEDRAETQYF. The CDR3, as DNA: TGTGCCATCAGTGAAGACAGGGCGGAGACCCAGTACTTC.

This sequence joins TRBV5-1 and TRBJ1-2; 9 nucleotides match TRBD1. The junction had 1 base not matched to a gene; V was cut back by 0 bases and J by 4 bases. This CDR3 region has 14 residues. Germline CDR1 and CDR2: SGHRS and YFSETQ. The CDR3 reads CASSLGQGGYGYTF. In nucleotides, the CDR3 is TGCGCCAGCAGCTTGGGACAGGGGGGCTATGGCTACACCTTC. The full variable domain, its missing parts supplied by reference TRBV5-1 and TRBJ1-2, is KAGVTQTPRYLIKTRGQQVTLSCSPISGHRSVSWYQQTPGQGLQFLFEYFSETQRNKGNFPGRFSGRQFSNSRSEMNVSTLELGDSALYLCASSLGQGGYGYTFGSGTRLTVV.